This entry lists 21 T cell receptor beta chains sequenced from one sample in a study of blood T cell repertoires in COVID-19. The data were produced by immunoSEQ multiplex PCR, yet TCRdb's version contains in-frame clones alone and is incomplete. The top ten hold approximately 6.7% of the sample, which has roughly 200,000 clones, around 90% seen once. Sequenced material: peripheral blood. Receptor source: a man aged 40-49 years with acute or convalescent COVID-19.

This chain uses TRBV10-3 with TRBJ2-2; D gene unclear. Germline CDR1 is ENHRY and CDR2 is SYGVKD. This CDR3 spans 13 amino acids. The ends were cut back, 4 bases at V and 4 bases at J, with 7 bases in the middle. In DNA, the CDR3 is TGTGCCATCAGTGTCTCAGGCACCGGGGAGCTGTTTTTT. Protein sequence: CAISVSGTGELFF.

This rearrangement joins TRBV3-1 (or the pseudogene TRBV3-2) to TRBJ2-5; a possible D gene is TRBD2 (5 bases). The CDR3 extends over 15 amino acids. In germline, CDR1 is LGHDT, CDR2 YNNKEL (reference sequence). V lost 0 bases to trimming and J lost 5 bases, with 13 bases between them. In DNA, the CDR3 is TGTGCCAGCAGCCAAGATCGAGGGCCCACCGAGACCCAGTACTTC. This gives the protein CASSQDRGPTETQYF.

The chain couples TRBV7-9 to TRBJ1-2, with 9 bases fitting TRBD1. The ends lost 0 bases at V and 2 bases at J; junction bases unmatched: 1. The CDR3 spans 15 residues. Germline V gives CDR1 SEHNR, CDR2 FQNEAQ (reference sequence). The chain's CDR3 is CASSLAGTGNYGYTF. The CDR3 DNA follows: TGTGCCAGCAGCTTAGCGGGGACAGGGAACTATGGCTACACCTTC. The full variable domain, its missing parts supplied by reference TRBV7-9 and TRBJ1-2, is DTGVSQNPRHKITKRGQNVTFRCDPISEHNRLYWYRQTLGQGPEFLTYFQNEAQLEKSRLLSDRFSAERPKGSFSTLEIQRTEQGDSAMYLCASSLAGTGNYGYTFGSGTRLTVV.

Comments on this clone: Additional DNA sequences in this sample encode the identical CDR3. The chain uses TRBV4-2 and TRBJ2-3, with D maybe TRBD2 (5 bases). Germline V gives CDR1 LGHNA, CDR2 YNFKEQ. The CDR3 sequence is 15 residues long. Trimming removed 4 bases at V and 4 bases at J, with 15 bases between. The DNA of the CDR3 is TGTGCCAGCAGCCCCTCACCCGGGGAAGCAGATACGCAGTATTTT. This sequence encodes CASSPSPGEADTQYF.

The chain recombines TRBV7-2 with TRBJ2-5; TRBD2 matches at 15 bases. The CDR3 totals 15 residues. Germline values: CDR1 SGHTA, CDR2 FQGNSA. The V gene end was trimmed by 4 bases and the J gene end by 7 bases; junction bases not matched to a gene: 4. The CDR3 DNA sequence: TGTGCCAGCAGCTCCCGGACTAGCGGGGGGGGGACCCAGTACTTC. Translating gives CASSSRTSGGGTQYF.

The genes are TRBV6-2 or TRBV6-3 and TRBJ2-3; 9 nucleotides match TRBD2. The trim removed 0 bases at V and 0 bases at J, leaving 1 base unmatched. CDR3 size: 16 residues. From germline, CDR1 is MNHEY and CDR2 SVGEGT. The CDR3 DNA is TGTGCCAGCAGTTACTCGCGGGGGGGCAGCACAGATACGCAGTATTTT. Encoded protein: CASSYSRGGSTDTQYF.

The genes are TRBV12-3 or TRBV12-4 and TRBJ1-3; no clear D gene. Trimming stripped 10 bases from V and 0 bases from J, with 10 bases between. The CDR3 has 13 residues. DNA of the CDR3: TGTGCCACCCCCCCCCGCTCTGGAAACACCATATATTTT. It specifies CATPPRSGNTIYF.

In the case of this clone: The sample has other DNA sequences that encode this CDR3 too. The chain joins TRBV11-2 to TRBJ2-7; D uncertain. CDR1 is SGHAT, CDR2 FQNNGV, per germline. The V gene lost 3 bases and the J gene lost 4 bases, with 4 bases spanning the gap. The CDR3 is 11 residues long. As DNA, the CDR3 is TGTGCCAGCAGCTTGAGGTACGAGCAGTACTTC. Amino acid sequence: CASSLRYEQYF.

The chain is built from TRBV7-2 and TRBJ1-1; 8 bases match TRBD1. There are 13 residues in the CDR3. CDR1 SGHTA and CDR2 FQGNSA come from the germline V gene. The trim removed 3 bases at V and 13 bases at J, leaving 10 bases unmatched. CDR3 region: CASSFRTGPPFFF. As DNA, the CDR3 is TGTGCCAGCAGCTTCCGGACAGGGCCCCCCTTTTTCTTT.

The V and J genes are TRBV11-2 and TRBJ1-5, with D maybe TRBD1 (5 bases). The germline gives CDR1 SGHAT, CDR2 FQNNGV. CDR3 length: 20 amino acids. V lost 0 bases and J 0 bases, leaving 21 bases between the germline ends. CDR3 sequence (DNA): TGTGCCAGCAGCTTAGAGTATTCGCCCTGGGCGGGGGGTAGCAATCAGCCCCAGCATTTT. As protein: CASSLEYSPWAGGSNQPQHF.

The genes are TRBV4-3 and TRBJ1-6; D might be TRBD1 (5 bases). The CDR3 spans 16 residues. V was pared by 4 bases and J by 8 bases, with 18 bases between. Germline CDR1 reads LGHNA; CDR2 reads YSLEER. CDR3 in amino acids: CASSLGGASWDSPLHF. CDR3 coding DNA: TGCGCCAGCAGCCTCGGAGGGGCCTCTTGGGATTCACCCCTCCACTTT.

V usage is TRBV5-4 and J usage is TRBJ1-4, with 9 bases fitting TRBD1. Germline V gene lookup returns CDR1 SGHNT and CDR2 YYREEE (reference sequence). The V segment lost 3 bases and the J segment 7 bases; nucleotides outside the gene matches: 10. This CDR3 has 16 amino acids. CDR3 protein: CASSSKTGGGSEKLFF. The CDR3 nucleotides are TGTGCCAGCAGCTCTAAAACAGGGGGCGGGAGTGAAAAACTGTTTTTT.

CDR3 DNA sequence: TGCGCCAGCAGCCAGGCCATCAATCAGCCCCAGCATTTT. This translates into CASSQAINQPQHF. The chain combines TRBV4-1 with TRBJ1-5; D ambiguous. CDR3 length equals 13 residues. CDR1 and CDR2 (germline): MGHRA, YSYEKL. V was clipped by 3 bases and J by 3 bases, with 6 bases between them.

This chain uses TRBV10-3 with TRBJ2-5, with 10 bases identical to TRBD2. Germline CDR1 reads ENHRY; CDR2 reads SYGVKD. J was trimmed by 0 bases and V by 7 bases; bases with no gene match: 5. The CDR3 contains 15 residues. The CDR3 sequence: CAIKGSGGYQETQYF. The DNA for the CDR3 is TGTGCCATCAAGGGTAGCGGGGGGTACCAAGAGACCCAGTACTTC.

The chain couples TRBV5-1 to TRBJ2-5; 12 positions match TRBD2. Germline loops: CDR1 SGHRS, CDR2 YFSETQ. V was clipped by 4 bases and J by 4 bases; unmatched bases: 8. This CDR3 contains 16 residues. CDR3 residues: CASSRSGTSGLETQYF. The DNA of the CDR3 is TGCGCCAGCAGCCGCTCCGGGACTAGCGGGTTAGAGACCCAGTACTTC.

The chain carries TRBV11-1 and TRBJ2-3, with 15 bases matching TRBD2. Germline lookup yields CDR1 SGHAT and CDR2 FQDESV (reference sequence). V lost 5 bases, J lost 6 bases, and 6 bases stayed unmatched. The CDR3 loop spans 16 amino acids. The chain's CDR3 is CASSGGTSGGPDTQYF. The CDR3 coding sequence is TGTGCCAGCAGCGGCGGGACTAGCGGGGGGCCCGATACGCAGTATTTT.

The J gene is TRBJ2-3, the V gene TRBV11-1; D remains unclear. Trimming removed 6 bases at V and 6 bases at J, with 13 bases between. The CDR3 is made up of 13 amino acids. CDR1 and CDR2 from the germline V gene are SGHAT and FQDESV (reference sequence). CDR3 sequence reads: CASRPRVIDTQYF. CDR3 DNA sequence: TGTGCCAGCAGGCCACGGGTCATCGATACGCAGTATTTT. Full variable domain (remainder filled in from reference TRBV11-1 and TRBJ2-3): EAEVAQSPRYKITEKSQAVAFWCDPISGHATLYWYRQILGQGPELLVQFQDESVVDDSQLPKDRFSAERLKGVDSTLKIQPAELGDSAMYLCASRPRVIDTQYFGPGTRLTVL.

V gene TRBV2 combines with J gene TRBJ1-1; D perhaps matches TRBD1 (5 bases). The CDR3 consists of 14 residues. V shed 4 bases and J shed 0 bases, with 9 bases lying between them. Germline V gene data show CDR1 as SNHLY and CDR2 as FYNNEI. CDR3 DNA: TGTGCCAGCAGTGCGACAGAAGTGAACACTGAAGCTTTCTTT. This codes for CASSATEVNTEAFF.

CDR3 bases: TGCGCCAGCAGTGAAGGTAGCGGGAAAGAGCAGTTCTTC. Residues: CASSEGSGKEQFF. This chain joins TRBV10-2 and TRBJ2-1; 8 nucleotides agree with TRBD2. CDR3 size: 13 residues. V was pared by 3 bases and J by 10 bases, with 5 bases of the junction left unmatched. In germline, CDR1 is WSHSY, CDR2 SAAADI.

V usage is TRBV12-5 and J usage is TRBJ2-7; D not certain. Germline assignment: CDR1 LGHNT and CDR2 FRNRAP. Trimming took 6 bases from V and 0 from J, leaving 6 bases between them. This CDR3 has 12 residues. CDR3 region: CASGGSSYEQYF. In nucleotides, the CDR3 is TGTGCTAGTGGCGGTAGCTCCTACGAGCAGTACTTC.

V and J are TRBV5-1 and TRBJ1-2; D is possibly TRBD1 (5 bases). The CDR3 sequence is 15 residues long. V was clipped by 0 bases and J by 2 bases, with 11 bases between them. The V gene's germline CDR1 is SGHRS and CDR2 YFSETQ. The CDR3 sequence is CASSLGSGSNYGYTF. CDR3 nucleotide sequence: TGCGCCAGCAGCTTGGGTTCAGGGTCGAACTATGGCTACACCTTC.